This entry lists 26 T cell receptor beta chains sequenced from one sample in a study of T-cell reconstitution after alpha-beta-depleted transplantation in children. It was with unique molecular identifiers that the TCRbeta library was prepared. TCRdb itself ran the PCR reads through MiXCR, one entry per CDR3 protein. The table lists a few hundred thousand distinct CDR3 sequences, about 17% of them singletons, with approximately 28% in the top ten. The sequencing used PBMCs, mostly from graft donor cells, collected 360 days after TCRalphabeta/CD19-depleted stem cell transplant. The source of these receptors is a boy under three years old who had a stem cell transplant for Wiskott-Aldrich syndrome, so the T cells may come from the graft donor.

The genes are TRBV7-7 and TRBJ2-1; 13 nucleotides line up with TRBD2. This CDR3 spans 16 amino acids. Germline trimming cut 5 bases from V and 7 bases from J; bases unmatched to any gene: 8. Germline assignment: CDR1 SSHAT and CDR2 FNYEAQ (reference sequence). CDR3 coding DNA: TGTGCCAGCAGCCCCCCGGGACTAGCGGGAATGAATGAGCAGTTCTTC. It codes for CASSPPGLAGMNEQFF.

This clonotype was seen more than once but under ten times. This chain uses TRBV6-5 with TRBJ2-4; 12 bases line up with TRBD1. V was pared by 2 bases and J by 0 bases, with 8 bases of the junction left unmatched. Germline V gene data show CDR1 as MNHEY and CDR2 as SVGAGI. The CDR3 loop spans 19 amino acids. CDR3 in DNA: TGTGCCAGCAGTTACCGGGGACAGGGGGCTAAAGGAGCCAAAAACATTCAGTACTTC. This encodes CASSYRGQGAKGAKNIQYF.

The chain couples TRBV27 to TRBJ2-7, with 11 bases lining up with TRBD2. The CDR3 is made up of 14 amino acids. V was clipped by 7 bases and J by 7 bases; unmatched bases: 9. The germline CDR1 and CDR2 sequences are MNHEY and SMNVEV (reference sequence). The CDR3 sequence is CASIAGGPTREQYF. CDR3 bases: TGTGCCAGCATAGCGGGAGGGCCCACAAGGGAGCAGTACTTC.

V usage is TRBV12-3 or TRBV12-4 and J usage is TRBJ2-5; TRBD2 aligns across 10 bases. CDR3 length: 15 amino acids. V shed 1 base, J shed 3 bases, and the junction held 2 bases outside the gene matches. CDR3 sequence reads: CASSLVGLAEETQYF. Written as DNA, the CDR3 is TGTGCCAGCAGTTTAGTAGGACTAGCGGAAGAGACCCAGTACTTC.

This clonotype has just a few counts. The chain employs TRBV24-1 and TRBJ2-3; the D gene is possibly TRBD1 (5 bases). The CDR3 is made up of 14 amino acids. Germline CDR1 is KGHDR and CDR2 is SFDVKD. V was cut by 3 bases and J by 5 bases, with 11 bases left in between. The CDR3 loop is CATSDDGHKDTQYF. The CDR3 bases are TGTGCCACCAGTGATGATGGACACAAAGATACGCAGTATTTT.

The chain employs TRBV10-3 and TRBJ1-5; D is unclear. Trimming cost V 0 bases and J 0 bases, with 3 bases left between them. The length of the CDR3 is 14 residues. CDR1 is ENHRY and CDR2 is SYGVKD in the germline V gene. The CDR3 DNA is TGTGCCATCAGTGAGTCCCATAGCAATCAGCCCCAGCATTTT. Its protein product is CAISESHSNQPQHF.

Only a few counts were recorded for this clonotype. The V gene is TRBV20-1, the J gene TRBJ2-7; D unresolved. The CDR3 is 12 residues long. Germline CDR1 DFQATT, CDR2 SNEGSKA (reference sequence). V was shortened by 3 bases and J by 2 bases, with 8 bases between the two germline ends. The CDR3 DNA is TGCAGTGCTAGTCCGGATCCCTACGAGCAGTACTTC. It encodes CSASPDPYEQYF.

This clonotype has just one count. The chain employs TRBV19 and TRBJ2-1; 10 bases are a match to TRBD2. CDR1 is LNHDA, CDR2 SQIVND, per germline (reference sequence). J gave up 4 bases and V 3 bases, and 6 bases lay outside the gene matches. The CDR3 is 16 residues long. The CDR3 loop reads CASSMSGGALYNEQFF. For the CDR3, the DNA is TGTGCCAGTAGTATGAGCGGGGGGGCCCTTTACAATGAGCAGTTCTTC.

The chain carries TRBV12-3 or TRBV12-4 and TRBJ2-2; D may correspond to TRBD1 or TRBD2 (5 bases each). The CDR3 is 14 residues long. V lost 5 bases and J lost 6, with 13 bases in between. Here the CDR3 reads CASSHPGASGELFF. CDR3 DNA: TGTGCCAGCAGTCATCCCGGGGCGTCCGGGGAGCTGTTTTTT.

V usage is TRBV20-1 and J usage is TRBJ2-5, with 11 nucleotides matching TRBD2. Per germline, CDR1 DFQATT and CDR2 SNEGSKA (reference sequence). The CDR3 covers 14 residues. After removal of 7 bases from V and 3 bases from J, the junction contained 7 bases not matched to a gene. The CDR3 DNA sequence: TGCAGTGTTCGTACACTAGCGGGGGAAGAGACCCAGTACTTC. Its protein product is CSVRTLAGEETQYF.

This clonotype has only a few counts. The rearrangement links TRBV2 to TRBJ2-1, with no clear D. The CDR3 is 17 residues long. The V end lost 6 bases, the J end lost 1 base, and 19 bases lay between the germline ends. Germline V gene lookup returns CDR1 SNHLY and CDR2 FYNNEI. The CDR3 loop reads CASSGLRNPSSYNEQFF. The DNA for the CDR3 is TGTGCCAGCAGCGGTTTGAGGAACCCGAGTTCCTACAATGAGCAGTTCTTC. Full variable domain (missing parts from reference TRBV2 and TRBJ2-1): EPEVTQTPSHQVTQMGQEVILRCVPISNHLYFYWYRQILGQKVEFLVSFYNNEISEKSEIFDDQFSVERPDGSNFTLKIRSTKLEDSAMYFCASSGLRNPSSYNEQFFGPGTRLTVL.

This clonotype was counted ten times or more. CDR3 protein: CSVRLGLNEQFF. DNA of the CDR3: TGCAGCGTGCGACTAGGTCTCAATGAGCAGTTCTTC. The chain employs TRBV29-1 and TRBJ2-1, with a weak D call TRBD2 (6 bases). V lost 6 bases and J lost 6, with 12 bases in between. This CDR3 region has 12 residues. CDR1 is SQVTM and CDR2 is ANQGSEA in the germline V gene.

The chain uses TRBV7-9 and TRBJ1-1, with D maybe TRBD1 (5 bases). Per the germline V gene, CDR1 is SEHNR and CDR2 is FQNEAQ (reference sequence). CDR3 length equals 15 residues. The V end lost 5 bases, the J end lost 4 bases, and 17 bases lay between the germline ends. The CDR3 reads CASSTTGKVGTEAFF. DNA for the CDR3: TGTGCCAGCAGCACTACAGGAAAGGTGGGCACTGAAGCTTTCTTT.

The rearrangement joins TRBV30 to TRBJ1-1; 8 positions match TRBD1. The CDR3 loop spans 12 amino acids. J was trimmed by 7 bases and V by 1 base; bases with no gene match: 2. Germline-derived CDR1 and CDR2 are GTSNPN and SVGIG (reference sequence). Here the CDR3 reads CAWSAGTGEAFF. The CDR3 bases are TGTGCCTGGAGTGCCGGGACAGGTGAAGCTTTCTTT. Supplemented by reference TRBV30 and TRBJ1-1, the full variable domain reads SQTIHQWPATLVQPVGSPLSLECTVEGTSNPNLYWYRQAAGRGLQLLFYSVGIGQISSEVPQNLSASRPQDRQFILSSKKLLLSDSGFYLCAWSAGTGEAFFGQGTRLTVV.

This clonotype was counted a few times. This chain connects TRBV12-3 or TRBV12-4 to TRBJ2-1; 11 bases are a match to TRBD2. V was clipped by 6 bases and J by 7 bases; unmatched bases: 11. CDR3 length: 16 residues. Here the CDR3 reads CASRSRLAGLVNEQFF. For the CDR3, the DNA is TGTGCCAGCAGATCCCGACTAGCGGGACTGGTTAATGAGCAGTTCTTC.

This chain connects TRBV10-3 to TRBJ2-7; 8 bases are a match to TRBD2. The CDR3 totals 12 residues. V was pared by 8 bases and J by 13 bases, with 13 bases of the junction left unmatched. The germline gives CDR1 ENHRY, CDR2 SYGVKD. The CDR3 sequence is CAIRQPGTRIYF. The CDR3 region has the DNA TGTGCCATCCGACAACCGGGGACTAGGATATACTTC.

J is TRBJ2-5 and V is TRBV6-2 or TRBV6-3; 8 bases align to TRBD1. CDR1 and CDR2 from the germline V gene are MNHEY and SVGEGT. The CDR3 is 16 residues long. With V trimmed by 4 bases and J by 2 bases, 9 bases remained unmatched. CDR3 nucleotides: TGTGCCAGCAGTTTGCTATTGACAGGGGTTCAAGAGACCCAGTACTTC. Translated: CASSLLLTGVQETQYF.

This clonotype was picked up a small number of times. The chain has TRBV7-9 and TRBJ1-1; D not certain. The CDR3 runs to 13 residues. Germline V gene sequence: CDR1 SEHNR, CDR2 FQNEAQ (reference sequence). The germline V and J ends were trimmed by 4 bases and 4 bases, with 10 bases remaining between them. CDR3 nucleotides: TGTGCCAGCAGCTCCCCATTCGGCACTGAAGCTTTCTTT. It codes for CASSSPFGTEAFF. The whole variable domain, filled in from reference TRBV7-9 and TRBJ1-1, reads DTGVSQNPRHKITKRGQNVTFRCDPISEHNRLYWYRQTLGQGPEFLTYFQNEAQLEKSRLLSDRFSAERPKGSFSTLEIQRTEQGDSAMYLCASSSPFGTEAFFGQGTRLTVV.

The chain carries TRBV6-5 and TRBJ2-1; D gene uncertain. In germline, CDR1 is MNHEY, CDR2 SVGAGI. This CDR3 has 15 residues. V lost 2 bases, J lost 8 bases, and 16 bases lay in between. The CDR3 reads CASSYEPPGFDEQFF. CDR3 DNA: TGTGCCAGCAGTTACGAACCCCCGGGTTTTGATGAGCAGTTCTTC.

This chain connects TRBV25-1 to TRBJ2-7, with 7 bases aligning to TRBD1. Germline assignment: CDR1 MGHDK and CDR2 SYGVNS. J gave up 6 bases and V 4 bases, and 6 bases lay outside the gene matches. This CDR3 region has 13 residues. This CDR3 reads CASSVPGTAEQYF. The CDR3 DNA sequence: TGTGCCAGCAGTGTTCCCGGGACAGCCGAGCAGTACTTC.

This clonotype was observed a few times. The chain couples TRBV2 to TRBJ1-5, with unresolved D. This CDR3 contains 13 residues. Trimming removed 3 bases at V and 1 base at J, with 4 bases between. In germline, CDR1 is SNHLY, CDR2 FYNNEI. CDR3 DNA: TGTGCCAGCAGTGAGGAGAGCAATCAGCCCCAGCATTTT. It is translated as CASSEESNQPQHF. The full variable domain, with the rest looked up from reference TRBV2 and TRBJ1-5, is EPEVTQTPSHQVTQMGQEVILRCVPISNHLYFYWYRQILGQKVEFLVSFYNNEISEKSEIFDDQFSVERPDGSNFTLKIRSTKLEDSAMYFCASSEESNQPQHFGDGTRLSIL.

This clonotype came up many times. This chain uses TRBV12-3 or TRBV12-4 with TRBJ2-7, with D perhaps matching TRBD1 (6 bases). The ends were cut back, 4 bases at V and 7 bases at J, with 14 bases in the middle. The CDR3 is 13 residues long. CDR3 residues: CASSSNRVLEQYF. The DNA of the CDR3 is TGTGCCAGCAGTTCAAACAGGGTCCTGGAGCAGTACTTC.

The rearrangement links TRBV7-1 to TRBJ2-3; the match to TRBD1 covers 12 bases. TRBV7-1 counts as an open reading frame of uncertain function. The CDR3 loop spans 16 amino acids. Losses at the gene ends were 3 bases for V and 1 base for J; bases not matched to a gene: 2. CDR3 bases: TGTGCCAGCAGCTCGGGGACAGGGGGCGGCACAGATACGCAGTATTTT. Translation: CASSSGTGGGTDTQYF.

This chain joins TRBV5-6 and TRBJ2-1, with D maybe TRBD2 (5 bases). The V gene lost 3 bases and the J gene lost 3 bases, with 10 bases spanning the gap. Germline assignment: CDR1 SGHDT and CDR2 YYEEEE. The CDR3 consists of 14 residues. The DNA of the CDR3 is TGTGCCAGCAGCTACCGGAGGTTCTACAATGAGCAGTTCTTC. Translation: CASSYRRFYNEQFF.

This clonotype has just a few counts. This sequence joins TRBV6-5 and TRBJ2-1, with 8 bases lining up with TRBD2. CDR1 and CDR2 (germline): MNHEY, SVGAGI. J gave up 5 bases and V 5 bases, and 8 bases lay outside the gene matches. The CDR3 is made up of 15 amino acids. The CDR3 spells CASSHPGLVDNEQFF. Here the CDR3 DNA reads TGTGCCAGCAGTCACCCGGGACTAGTAGACAATGAGCAGTTCTTC.

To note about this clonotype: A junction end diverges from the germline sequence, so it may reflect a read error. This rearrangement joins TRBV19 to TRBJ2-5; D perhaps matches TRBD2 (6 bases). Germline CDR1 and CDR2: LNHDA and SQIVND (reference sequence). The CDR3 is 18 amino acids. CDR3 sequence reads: CTSSLGSSEALPQETQYF. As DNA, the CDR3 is TGTACCAGCAGTTTGGGATCTAGCGAAGCCCTACCCCAAGAGACCCAGTACTTC. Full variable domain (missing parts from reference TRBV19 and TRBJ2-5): DGGITQSPKYLFRKEGQNVTLSCEQNLNHDAMYWYRQDPGQGLRLIYYSQIVNDFQKGDIAEGYSVSREKKESFPLTVTSAQKNPTAFYLCTSSLGSSEALPQETQYFGPGTRLLVL.